This TCR beta chain was identified in a study of cytomegalovirus exposure and HLA in healthy donors. Looking at the study overall: The same platform was used for the 100 to 150 validation repertoires as for the roughly 660 first-cohort repertoires, as reported in a later analysis. Study observations and caveats: Published work reported that the classifier diagnosed cytomegalovirus status with high specificity and sensitivity. The study recorded over 150 TCR beta chains that were cytomegalovirus-associated.

Only in-frame clones appear in the TCRdb table, and some are missing; sequencing was by immunoSEQ multiplex PCR. This table holds 170,000 or so clones, approximately 84% found once. The donors were in the roughly 130-subject validation cohort, distinct from the 666-subject first cohort. In regard to this clone: Its cognate antigen is unknown.

The source material was PBMCs. This sequence was found in a woman between 18 and 29 years old in good health and CMV-seropositive.

In DNA, the CDR3 is TGTGCCAGCAGCTTAGGCCCCAGGGATACGCAGTATTTT. Its protein product is CASSLGPRDTQYF. V and J are TRBV7-2 and TRBJ2-3; unclear D gene. The CDR3 covers 13 residues. With 1 base removed from V and 6 bases from J, the gap between germline ends came to 8 bases. CDR1 SGHTA and CDR2 FQGNSA come from the germline V gene.